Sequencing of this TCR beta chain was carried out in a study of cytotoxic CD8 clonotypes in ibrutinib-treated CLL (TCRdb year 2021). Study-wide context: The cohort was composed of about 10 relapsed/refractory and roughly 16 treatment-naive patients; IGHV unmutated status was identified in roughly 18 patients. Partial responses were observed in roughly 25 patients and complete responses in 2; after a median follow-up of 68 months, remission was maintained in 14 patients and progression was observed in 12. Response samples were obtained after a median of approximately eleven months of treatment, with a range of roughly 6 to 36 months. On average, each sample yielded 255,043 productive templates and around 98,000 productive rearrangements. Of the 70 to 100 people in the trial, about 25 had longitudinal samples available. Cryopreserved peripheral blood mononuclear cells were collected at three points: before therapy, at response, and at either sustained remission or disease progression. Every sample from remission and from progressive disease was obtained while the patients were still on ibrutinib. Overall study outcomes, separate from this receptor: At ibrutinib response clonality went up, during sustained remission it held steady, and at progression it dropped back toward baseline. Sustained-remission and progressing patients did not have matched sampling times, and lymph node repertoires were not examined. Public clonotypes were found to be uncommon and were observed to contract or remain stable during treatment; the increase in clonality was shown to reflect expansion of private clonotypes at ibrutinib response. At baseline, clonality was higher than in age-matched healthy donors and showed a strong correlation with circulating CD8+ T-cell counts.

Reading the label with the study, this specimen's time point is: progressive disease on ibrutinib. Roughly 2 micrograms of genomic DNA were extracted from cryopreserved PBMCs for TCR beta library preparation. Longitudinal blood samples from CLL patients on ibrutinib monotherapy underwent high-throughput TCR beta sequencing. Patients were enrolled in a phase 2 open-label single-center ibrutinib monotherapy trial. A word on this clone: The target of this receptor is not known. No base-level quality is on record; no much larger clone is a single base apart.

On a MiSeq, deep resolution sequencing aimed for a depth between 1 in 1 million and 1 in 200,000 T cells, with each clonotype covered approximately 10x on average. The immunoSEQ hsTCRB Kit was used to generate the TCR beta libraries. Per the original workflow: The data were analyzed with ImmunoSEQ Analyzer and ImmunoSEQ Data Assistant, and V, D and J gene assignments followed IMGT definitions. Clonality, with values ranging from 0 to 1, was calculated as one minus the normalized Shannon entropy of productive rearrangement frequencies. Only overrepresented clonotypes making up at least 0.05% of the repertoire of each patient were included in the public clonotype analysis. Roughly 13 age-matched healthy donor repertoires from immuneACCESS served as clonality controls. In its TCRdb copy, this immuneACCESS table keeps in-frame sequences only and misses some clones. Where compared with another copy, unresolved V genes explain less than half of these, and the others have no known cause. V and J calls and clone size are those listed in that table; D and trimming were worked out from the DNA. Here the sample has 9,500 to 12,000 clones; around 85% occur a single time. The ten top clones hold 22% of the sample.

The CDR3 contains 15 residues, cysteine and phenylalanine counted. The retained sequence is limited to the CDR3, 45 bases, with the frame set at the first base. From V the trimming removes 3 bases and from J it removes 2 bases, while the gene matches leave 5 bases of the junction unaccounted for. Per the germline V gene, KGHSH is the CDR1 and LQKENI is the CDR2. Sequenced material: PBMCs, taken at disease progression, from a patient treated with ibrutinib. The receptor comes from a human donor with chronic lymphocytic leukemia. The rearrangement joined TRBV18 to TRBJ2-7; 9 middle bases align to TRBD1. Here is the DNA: TGTGCCAGCTCACCCCCCGGGACAGGGACCTACGAGCAGTACTTC. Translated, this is CASSPPGTGTYEQYF.